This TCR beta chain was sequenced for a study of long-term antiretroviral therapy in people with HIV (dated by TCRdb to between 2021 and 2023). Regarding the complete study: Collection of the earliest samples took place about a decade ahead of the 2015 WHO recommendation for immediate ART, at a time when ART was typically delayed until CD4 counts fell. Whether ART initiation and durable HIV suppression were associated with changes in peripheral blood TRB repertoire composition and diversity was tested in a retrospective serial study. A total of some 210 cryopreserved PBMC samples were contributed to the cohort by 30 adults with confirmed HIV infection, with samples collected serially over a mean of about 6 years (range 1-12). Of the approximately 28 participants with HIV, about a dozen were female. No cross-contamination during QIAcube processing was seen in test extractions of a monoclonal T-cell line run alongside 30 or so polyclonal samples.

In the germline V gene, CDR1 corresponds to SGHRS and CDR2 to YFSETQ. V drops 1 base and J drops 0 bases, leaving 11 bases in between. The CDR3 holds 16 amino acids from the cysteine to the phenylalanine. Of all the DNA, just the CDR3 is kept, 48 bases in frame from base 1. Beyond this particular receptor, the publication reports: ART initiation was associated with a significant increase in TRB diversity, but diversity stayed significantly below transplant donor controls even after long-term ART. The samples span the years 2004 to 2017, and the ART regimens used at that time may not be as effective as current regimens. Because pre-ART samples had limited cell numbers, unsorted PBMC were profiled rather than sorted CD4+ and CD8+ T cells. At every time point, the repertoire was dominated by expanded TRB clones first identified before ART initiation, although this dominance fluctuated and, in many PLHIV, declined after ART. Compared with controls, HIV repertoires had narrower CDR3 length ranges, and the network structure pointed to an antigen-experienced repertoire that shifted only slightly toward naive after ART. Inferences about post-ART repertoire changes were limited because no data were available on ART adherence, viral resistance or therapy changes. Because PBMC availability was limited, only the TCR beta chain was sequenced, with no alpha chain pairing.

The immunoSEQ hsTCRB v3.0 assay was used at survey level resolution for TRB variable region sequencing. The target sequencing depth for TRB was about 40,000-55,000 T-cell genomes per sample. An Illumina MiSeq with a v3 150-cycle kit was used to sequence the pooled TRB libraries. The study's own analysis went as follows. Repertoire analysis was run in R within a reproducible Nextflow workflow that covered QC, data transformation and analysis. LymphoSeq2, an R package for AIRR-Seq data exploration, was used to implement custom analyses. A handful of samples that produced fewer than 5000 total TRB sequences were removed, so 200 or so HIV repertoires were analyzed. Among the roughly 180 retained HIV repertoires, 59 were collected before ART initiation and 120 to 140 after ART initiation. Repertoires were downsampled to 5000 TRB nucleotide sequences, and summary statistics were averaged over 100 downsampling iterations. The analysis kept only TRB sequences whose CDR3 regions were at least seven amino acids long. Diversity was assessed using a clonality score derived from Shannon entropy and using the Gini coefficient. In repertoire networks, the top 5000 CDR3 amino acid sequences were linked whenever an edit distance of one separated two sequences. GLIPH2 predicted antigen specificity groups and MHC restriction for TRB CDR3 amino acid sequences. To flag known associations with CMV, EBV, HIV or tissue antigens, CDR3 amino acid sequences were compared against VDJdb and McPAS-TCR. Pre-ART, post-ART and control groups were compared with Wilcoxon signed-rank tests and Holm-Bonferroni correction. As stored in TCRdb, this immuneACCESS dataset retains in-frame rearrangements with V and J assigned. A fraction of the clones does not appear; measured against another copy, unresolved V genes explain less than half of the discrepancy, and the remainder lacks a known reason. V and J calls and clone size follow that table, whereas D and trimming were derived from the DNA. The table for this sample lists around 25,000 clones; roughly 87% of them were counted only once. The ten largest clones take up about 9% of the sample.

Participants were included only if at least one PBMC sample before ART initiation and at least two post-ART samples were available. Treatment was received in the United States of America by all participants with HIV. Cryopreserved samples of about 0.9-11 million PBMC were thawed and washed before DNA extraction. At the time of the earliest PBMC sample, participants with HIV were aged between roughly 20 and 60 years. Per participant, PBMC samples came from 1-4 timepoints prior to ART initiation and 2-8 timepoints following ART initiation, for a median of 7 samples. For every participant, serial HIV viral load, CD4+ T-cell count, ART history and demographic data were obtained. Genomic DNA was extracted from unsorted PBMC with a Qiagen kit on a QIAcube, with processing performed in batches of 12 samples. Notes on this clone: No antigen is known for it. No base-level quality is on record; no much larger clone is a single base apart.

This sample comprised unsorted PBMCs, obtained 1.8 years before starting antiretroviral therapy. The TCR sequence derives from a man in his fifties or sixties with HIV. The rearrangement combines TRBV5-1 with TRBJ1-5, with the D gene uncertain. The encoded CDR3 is CASSLMPADSNQPQHF. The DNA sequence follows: TGCGCCAGCAGCTTGATGCCAGCTGATAGCAATCAGCCCCAGCATTTT.